This T cell receptor beta chain was recorded in a study of naive and memory T cell subsets. This clonotype was detected many times. The library had UMIs added by 3' ligation of an oligonucleotide to TCR cDNA. Four PCR rounds used nested alpha and beta constant region primers plus the SP2 primer. MiXCR was run by TCRdb on the 5' RACE reads, yielding one entry per CDR3 protein. The table includes more than 45,000 distinct CDR3 sequences, approximately 4.8% detected once. This TCR came from a female donor in good health.

This CDR3 reads CACLRDRGLAGPSGANVLTF. The CDR3 DNA is TGTGCCTGCCTCCGGGACAGGGGACTAGCGGGCCCCTCTGGGGCCAACGTCCTGACTTTC. The rearrangement uses TRBV12-3 or TRBV12-4 and TRBJ2-6; TRBD2 agrees at 12 bases. With 11 bases clipped from V and 0 bases from J, the junction kept 17 bases outside the gene matches. This CDR3 is built from 20 residues.